The 9 T cell receptor beta chains presented below share a single source sample, sequenced in a study of human T cells and chemical hapten exposure. TCRdb redid the calling of the RACE reads with MiXCR, one entry per CDR3 protein. This table holds around 110,000 distinct CDR3 sequences, 12% found once. Regarding time point: patch test 1, 2 weeks after DPC sensitization. This sample's treatment: therapeutic diphenylcyclopropenone sensitization with weekly scalp DPC. The sequencing here drew on whole blood, taken in connection with sensitization to the hapten diphenylcyclopropenone (DPC). These receptors were obtained from a woman in her forties or fifties with alopecia areata. Some clones in this sample may be carry-over from other donors' samples.

V gene TRBV18 combines with J gene TRBJ1-4; D not resolved. The germline V and J ends were trimmed by 3 bases and 5 bases, with 7 bases remaining between them. Germline CDR1 is KGHSH and CDR2 is LQKENI. CDR3 length: 13 residues. CDR3 protein: CASSPSENEKLFF. CDR3 DNA sequence: TGTGCCAGCTCACCGTCTGAAAATGAAAAACTGTTTTTT.

The chain joins TRBV29-1 to TRBJ1-1; D not resolved. CDR1 is SQVTM, CDR2 ANQGSEA, per germline. V dropped 7 bases and J dropped 8 bases, with 11 bases sitting between them. The CDR3 contains 10 residues. CDR3 loop: CSGGWGEAFF. CDR3 sequence (DNA): TGCAGCGGGGGATGGGGAGAAGCTTTCTTT.

This clonotype was counted at least ten times. The rearrangement links TRBV9 to TRBJ2-3; D remains ambiguous. The germline CDR1 and CDR2 sequences are SGDLS and YYNGEE. The CDR3 is made up of 13 amino acids. The V end lost 0 bases, the J end lost 4 bases, and 6 bases lay between the germline ends. The CDR3 DNA reads TGTGCCAGCAGCGTAGTCCTTCCAGATACGCAGTATTTT. Amino acid sequence: CASSVVLPDTQYF.

At least ten counts were recorded for this clonotype. The chain is built from TRBV20-1 and TRBJ2-7, with TRBD2 identical over 13 bases. This CDR3 region has 15 residues. V gave up 2 bases and J gave up 4 bases; unmatched junction bases: 5. Germline CDR1 DFQATT, CDR2 SNEGSKA (reference sequence). The CDR3 nucleotides read TGCAGTGCTAGATCTCGGGGACTAGCGGGATACGAGCAGTACTTC. This translates into CSARSRGLAGYEQYF.

This clonotype was detected ten times or more. CDR3 DNA: TGTGCCAGCAGCTTAGCCGAGACAGGGCATTCACCCCTCCACTTT. Its translation is CASSLAETGHSPLHF. The chain joins TRBV7-6 to TRBJ1-6; 7 positions agree with TRBD1. From germline, CDR1 is SGHVS and CDR2 FNYEAQ. CDR3 size: 15 residues. V lost 0 bases and J lost 8; bases outside the gene matches: 4.

This chain joins TRBV16 and TRBJ1-4; D uncertain. The CDR3 extends over 13 amino acids. From germline, CDR1 is KGHSY and CDR2 FQNENV. Trimming stripped 1 base from V and 7 bases from J, with 7 bases between. CDR3 coding DNA: TGTGCCAGCAGCCAATTTAGTGGTGAAAAACTGTTTTTT. This translates into CASSQFSGEKLFF.

This clonotype was found many times. The V call is TRBV3-1, the J call TRBJ2-6; D not certain. The germline V gene encodes CDR1 LGHDT and CDR2 YNNKEL (reference sequence). The CDR3 consists of 15 residues. The V and J ends lost 1 base and 1 base respectively, with 5 bases between them. The DNA of the CDR3 is TGTGCCAGCAGCCAAGCTGGGTCTGGGGCCAACGTCCTGACTTTC. Translation: CASSQAGSGANVLTF. Combining the CDR3 with reference TRBV3-1 and TRBJ2-6 gives the whole variable domain DTAVSQTPKYLVTQMGNDKSIKCEQNLGHDTMYWYKQDSKKFLKIMFSYNNKELIINETVPNRFSPKSPDKAHLNLHINSLELGDSAVYFCASSQAGSGANVLTFGAGSRLTVL.

This clonotype was found many times. This chain connects TRBV7-2 to TRBJ2-1; 8 positions agree with TRBD2. Germline-derived CDR1 and CDR2 are SGHTA and FQGNSA. The V gene end was trimmed by 2 bases and the J gene end by 8 bases; junction bases not matched to a gene: 14. The CDR3 loop spans 17 amino acids. In nucleotides, the CDR3 is TGTGCCAGCAGCTTATTTATGCGAGGCGGGGGGCCCGATGAGCAGTTCTTC. Amino acids: CASSLFMRGGGPDEQFF.

The chain employs TRBV7-2 and TRBJ1-4; unclear D gene. The germline V and J ends were trimmed by 3 bases and 5 bases, with 10 bases remaining between them. Germline V CDR1 and CDR2: SGHTA, FQGNSA. The CDR3 loop spans 14 amino acids. Here the CDR3 reads CASSFRRGNEKLFF. In nucleotides, the CDR3 is TGTGCCAGCAGCTTCCGGCGAGGGAATGAAAAACTGTTTTTT.